This T cell receptor beta chain was profiled in a study of T cell repertoires in cytomegalovirus infection. TCRdb itself ran the reads through MiXCR, one entry per CDR3 protein. The sample shows about 250,000 distinct CDR3 sequences, about 12% of them seen only once. The germline V gene encodes CDR1 SGHTA and CDR2 FQGNSA. Trimming left V 6 bases short and J 1 base short, with 16 bases between. The CDR3 sequence is 16 residues long. Sequencing was performed on PBMCs. This receptor was obtained from a human donor in good health (CMV status not recorded). Some clones in this sample may be carry-over from other donors' samples. The chain employs TRBV7-2 and TRBJ1-3; D gene uncertain. The CDR3 spells CASSPQSTLSGNTIYF. CDR3 DNA sequence: TGTGCCAGCAGTCCCCAATCCACGCTTTCTGGAAACACCATATATTTT.